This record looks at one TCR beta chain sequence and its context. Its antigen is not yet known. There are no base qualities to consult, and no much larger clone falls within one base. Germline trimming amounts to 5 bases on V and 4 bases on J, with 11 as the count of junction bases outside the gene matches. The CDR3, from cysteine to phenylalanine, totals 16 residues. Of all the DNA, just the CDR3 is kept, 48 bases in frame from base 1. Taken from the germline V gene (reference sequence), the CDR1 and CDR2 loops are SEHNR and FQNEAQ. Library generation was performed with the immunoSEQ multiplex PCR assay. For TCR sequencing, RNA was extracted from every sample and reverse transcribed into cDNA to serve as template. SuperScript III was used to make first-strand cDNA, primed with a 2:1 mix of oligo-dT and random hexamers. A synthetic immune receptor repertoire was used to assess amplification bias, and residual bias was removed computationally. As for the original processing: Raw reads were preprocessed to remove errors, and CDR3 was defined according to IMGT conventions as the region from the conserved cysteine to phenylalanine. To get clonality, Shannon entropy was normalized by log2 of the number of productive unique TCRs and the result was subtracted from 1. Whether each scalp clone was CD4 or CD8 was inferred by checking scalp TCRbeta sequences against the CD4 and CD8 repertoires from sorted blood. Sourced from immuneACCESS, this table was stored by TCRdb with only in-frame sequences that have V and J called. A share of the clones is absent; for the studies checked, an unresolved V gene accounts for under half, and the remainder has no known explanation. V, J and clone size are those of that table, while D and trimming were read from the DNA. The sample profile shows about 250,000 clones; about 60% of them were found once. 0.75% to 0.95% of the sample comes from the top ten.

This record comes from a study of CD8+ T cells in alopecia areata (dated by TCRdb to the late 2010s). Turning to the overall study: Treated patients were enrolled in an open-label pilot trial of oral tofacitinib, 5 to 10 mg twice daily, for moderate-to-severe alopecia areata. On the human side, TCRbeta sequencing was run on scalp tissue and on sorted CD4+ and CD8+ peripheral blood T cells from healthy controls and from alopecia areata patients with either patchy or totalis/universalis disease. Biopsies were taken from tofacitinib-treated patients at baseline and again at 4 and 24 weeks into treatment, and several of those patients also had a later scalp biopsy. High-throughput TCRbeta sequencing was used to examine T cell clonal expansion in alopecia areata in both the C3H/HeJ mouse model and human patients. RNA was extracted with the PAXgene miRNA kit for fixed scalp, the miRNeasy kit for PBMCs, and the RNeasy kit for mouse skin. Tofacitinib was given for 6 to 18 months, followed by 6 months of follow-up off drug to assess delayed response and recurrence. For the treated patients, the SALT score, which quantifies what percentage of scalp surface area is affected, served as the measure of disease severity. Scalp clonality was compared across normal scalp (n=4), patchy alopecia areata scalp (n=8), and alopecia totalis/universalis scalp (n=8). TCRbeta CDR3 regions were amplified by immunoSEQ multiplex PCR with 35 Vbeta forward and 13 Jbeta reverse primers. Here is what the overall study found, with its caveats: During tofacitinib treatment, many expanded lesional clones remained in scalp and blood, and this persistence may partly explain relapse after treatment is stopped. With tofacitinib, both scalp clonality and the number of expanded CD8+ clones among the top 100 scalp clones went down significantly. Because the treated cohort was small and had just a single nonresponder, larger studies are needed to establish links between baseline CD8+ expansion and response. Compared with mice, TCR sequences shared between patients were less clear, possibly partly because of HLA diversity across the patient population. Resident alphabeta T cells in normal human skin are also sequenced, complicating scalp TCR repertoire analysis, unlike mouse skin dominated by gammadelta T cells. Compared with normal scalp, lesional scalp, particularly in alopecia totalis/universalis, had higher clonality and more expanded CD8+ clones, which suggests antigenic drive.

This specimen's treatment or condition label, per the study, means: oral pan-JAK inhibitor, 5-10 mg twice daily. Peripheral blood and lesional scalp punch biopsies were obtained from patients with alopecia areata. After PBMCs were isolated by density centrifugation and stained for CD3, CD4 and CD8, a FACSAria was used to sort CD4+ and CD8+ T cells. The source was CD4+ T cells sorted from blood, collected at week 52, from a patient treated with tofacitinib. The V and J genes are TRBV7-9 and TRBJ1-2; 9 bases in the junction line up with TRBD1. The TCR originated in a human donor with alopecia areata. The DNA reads TGTGCCAGCAGCGTACGCCGGGACAGGGCGTCCTATGGCTACACCTTC. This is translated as CASSVRRDRASYGYTF.